The TCR beta chain described here comes from a study of regulatory T cells in long-lasting Graves disease. Study-wide results and limits: Lower TCR diversity characterized persistent Graves' patients relative to newly diagnosed patients. Newly diagnosed patients shared around 910 public clonotypes; persistent patients shared about 2,700.

This clonotype was observed many times. No antigen is known for it. V was clipped by 3 bases and J by 0 bases; unmatched bases: 8. Germline assignment: CDR1 MNHEY and CDR2 SVGEGT. The CDR3 consists of 17 residues. Time point of the sample: persistent/refractory GD, antithyroid drugs over 5 years with positive TRAb. The TCR library was prepared using RNA isolated from PBMCs. Sequencing libraries for TCR beta were prepared with iRepertoire HTBI primers and Arm-PCR of CDR3 regions. TCRdb independently ran MiXCR on the multiplex PCR reads; one entry per CDR3 protein. In the table there are a few hundred thousand distinct CDR3 sequences, 22% of which are singletons.

This TCR was sampled from a female donor with Graves disease. Sequenced material: peripheral blood mononuclear cells (PBMCs), taken when the disease was refractory, from a patient treated with antithyroid drugs. V gene TRBV6-2 or TRBV6-3 combines with J gene TRBJ2-7, with TRBD1 identical over 10 bases. This CDR3 reads CASSYGTGAQVSYEQYF. CDR3 DNA: TGTGCCAGCAGTTATGGGACAGGGGCCCAAGTCTCCTACGAGCAGTACTTC.